The following is a T cell receptor beta chain sequence with its context. What it binds is unknown. Each donor was a healthy Caucasian individual from Russia, aged roughly 6 to 100. This sample is part of a study of blood T cells in healthy people across ages. Whole-study results and caveats: Expanded clonotype shifts may have been confounded, as the donors had an unknown CMV status.

The ends were cut back, 6 bases at V and 3 bases at J, with 9 bases in the middle. The CDR3 consists of 13 residues. Then a second PCR, running about 6 to 11 cycles, was carried out with a sample-barcoded 5' primer and a J-beta primer mix. Through a template-switch adaptor with 12 random nucleotides, each cDNA molecule received a tag. Via MiXCR, TCRdb re-called the 5' RACE reads, giving one row per CDR3 protein. The table includes roughly 1.5 million distinct CDR3 sequences, 42% detected once. The clonotype originates from a young woman in good health. The chain links TRBV12-3 or TRBV12-4 to TRBJ1-5, with no clear D. Material: blood. DNA for the CDR3: TGTGCCAGCAGCTGGTCTCACAATCAGCCCCAGCATTTT. It encodes CASSWSHNQPQHF.